The table lists the clone carrying this T cell receptor beta chain with many counts. Its specificity is unknown. HTBI primers from iRepertoire and Arm-PCR of CDR3 regions yielded the TCR beta libraries. TCRdb reanalysed the multiplex PCR reads using MiXCR and keeps one entry per CDR3 protein. The sample shows roughly 360,000 distinct CDR3 sequences, 20% to 25% of them seen only once. The time point is: persistent/refractory GD, antithyroid drugs over 5 years with positive TRAb. PBMCs provided the RNA from which the TCR library was made. The record originates from a study of regulatory T cells in long-lasting Graves disease. Study at large: Over 5 years of antithyroid drugs plus positive TSH receptor antibodies defined persistent Graves' disease.

CDR1 and CDR2 from the germline V gene are MNHNS and SASEGT. Trimming stripped 6 bases from V and 4 bases from J, with 13 bases between. This CDR3 has 13 residues. General observations from the study: TCR diversity was lower in persistent Graves' patients (versus newly diagnosed ones). Shared public clonotypes totalled a few thousand in persistent patients, compared with about 930 in new patients.

This TCR was recovered from a woman aged 40 to 50 with Graves disease. The chain employs TRBV6-1 and TRBJ2-7; tentatively, D is TRBD2 (5 bases). The source material was peripheral blood mononuclear cells (PBMCs), sampled when the disease was refractory, from a patient treated with antithyroid drugs. The CDR3 sequence is CASRDRGQYEQYF. Here the CDR3 DNA reads TGTGCCAGCAGGGACCGAGGGCAATACGAGCAGTACTTC.